Listed here are 28 T cell receptor beta chains from one sample, sequenced in a study of cytomegalovirus exposure and HLA in healthy donors. The primer mix had 60 Vbeta and 13 Jbeta primers. The method was immunoSEQ multiplex PCR; TCRdb's version includes in-frame clones alone and lacks a portion of them. This table has 150,000 or so clones, 79% appearing once. The sequenced material came from PBMCs. Receptors were obtained from a woman aged 40 to 55 in good health and CMV-seropositive.

This sequence joins TRBV5-1 and TRBJ1-1, with 9 bases matching TRBD1. Germline-derived CDR1 and CDR2 are SGHRS and YFSETQ. V was pared by 4 bases and J by 4 bases, with 5 bases of the junction left unmatched. This CDR3 is built from 14 residues. As DNA, the CDR3 is TGCGCCAGCAGCGCGAACAGGGGGCCCACTGAAGCTTTCTTT. This translates into CASSANRGPTEAFF. The whole variable domain, remainder taken from reference TRBV5-1 and TRBJ1-1, is KAGVTQTPRYLIKTRGQQVTLSCSPISGHRSVSWYQQTPGQGLQFLFEYFSETQRNKGNFPGRFSGRQFSNSRSEMNVSTLELGDSALYLCASSANRGPTEAFFGQGTRLTVV.

The chain combines TRBV6-1 with TRBJ2-7, with 7 nucleotides matching TRBD1. V was clipped by 7 bases and J by 5 bases; unmatched bases: 14. This CDR3 comprises 15 residues. Germline V lookup: CDR1 MNHNS, CDR2 SASEGT. CDR3 bases: TGTGCCAGCACCCTCGCGCCCACAGGGGCGGACGAGCAGTACTTC. It encodes CASTLAPTGADEQYF.

The rearrangement joins TRBV7-3 to TRBJ1-1; D not certain. Germline CDR1 reads SGHTA; CDR2 reads FQGTGA. The CDR3 has 13 residues. V shed 5 bases and J shed 1 base, with 8 bases lying between them. The CDR3 loop is CASSRQGNTEAFF. DNA for the CDR3: TGTGCCAGCAGCCGACAAGGGAACACTGAAGCTTTCTTT.

V gene TRBV2 combines with J gene TRBJ1-5; 9 bases match TRBD1. Germline V gives CDR1 SNHLY, CDR2 FYNNEI. This CDR3 comprises 15 residues. The V segment lost 6 bases and the J segment 7 bases; nucleotides outside the gene matches: 10. The CDR3 loop reads CASRGQGSSLQPQHF. The CDR3 DNA sequence: TGTGCCAGCAGGGGACAGGGTAGCTCTTTGCAGCCCCAGCATTTT.

The chain employs TRBV28 and TRBJ2-1, with 9 nucleotides matching TRBD1. The CDR3 runs 15 residues. V was clipped by 7 bases and J by 2 bases; unmatched bases: 6. CDR1 is MDHEN and CDR2 is SYDVKM in the germline V gene. The CDR3 spells CASTETGGPYNEQFF. In DNA, the CDR3 is TGTGCCAGCACCGAGACAGGGGGTCCCTACAATGAGCAGTTCTTC.

V and J are TRBV7-2 and TRBJ2-6; tentative D call: TRBD1 (6 bases). The CDR3 runs to 14 residues. Trimming left V 5 bases short and J 9 bases short, with 14 bases between. CDR1 SGHTA and CDR2 FQGNSA come from the germline V gene. CDR3 amino acids: CASSDRSSVNVLTF. CDR3 coding DNA: TGTGCCAGCAGCGACAGGAGCTCCGTCAACGTCCTGACTTTC.

There are a few counts of this clone. The V call is TRBV27, the J call TRBJ2-2, with TRBD1 as a possible D gene (6 bases). The CDR3 runs 15 residues. CDR1 MNHEY and CDR2 SMNVEV come from the germline V gene (reference sequence). With 5 bases removed from V and 7 bases from J, the gap between germline ends came to 17 bases. The CDR3 region is CASSGNRDRGGELFF. CDR3 DNA: TGTGCCAGCAGTGGGAACAGGGACCGGGGCGGGGAGCTGTTTTTT.

As to this clone: Other nucleotide sequences in the sample specify the same CDR3. V usage is TRBV13 and J usage is TRBJ1-1; D may be TRBD1 (5 bases). V lost 1 base to trimming and J lost 1 base, with 7 bases between them. The CDR3 has 14 amino acids. Germline loops: CDR1 PRHDT, CDR2 FYEKMQ (reference sequence). DNA of the CDR3: TGTGCCAGCAGCTTAGCGGGGGGGAACACTGAAGCTTTCTTT. Translating gives CASSLAGGNTEAFF. Full variable domain (outside the CDR3, taken from reference TRBV13 and TRBJ1-1): AAGVIQSPRHLIKEKRETATLKCYPIPRHDTVYWYQQGPGQDPQFLISFYEKMQSDKGSIPDRFSAQQFSDYHSELNMSSLELGDSALYFCASSLAGGNTEAFFGQGTRLTVV.

The rearrangement joins TRBV5-5 to TRBJ2-3; 8 bases align to TRBD1. Unmatched junction bases numbered 3, after V lost 3 bases and J lost 0 bases. This CDR3 has 15 residues. The germline CDR1 and CDR2 sequences are SGHKS and YYEKEE (reference sequence). The CDR3 here is CASSWTGKSTDTQYF. DNA for the CDR3: TGTGCCAGCAGCTGGACAGGGAAAAGCACAGATACGCAGTATTTT.

The rearrangement uses TRBV19 and TRBJ1-5; 8 bases align to TRBD1. The V gene end was trimmed by 5 bases and the J gene end by 4 bases; junction bases not matched to a gene: 7. Germline CDR1 LNHDA, CDR2 SQIVND (reference sequence). The CDR3 has 15 residues. The CDR3 spells CASSQGARINQPQHF. The CDR3 DNA reads TGTGCCAGTAGTCAGGGGGCGAGGATAAATCAGCCCCAGCATTTT.

This chain joins TRBV6-5 and TRBJ1-2, with TRBD1 matching 8 bases. The CDR3 is 13 amino acids. V shed 6 bases, J shed 4 bases, and the junction held 4 bases outside the gene matches. Germline values: CDR1 MNHEY, CDR2 SVGAGI. CDR3 loop: CASSGQGLYGYTF. DNA for the CDR3: TGTGCCAGCAGCGGACAGGGACTCTATGGCTACACCTTC.

This clone was counted only a few times. The CDR3 loop reads CASSLGQKQGARETQYF. The CDR3 bases are TGTGCCAGCAGCTTAGGCCAAAAACAGGGGGCGCGAGAGACCCAGTACTTC. This chain connects TRBV11-2 to TRBJ2-5; TRBD1 matches 9 bases. V dropped 1 base and J dropped 4; count of bases not matched to a gene: 10. The CDR3 has 17 residues. Germline values: CDR1 SGHAT, CDR2 FQNNGV.

V usage is TRBV5-1 and J usage is TRBJ1-5; no clear D gene. The CDR3 has 15 residues. Per the germline V gene, CDR1 is SGHRS and CDR2 is YFSETQ. Trimming removed 0 bases at V and 0 bases at J, with 7 bases between. CDR3 DNA sequence: TGCGCCAGCAGCTTGGCGGGGTATAGCAATCAGCCCCAGCATTTT. Protein sequence: CASSLAGYSNQPQHF.

The chain is built from TRBV2 and TRBJ2-2, with 7 bases fitting TRBD2. Germline CDR1 reads SNHLY; CDR2 reads FYNNEI. Trimming cost V 3 bases and J 6 bases; bases outside gene matches: 13. CDR3 size: 17 residues. The CDR3 loop reads CASSDPPWGEGPGELFF. CDR3 nucleotides: TGTGCCAGCAGTGATCCGCCATGGGGGGAGGGTCCCGGGGAGCTGTTTTTT. The full variable domain, in which reference TRBV2 and TRBJ2-2 provide the parts outside the CDR3, is EPEVTQTPSHQVTQMGQEVILRCVPISNHLYFYWYRQILGQKVEFLVSFYNNEISEKSEIFDDQFSVERPDGSNFTLKIRSTKLEDSAMYFCASSDPPWGEGPGELFFGEGSRLTVL.

The chain employs TRBV5-1 and TRBJ2-3; 12 nucleotides match TRBD1. CDR3 length equals 16 residues. Germline lookup yields CDR1 SGHRS and CDR2 YFSETQ. Trimming at V came to 4 bases and at J to 1 base, leaving 4 bases not matched to a gene. CDR3 coding DNA: TGCGCCAGCAGCGTTGGGACAGGGGGCGGCACAGATACGCAGTATTTT. Its protein product is CASSVGTGGGTDTQYF.

This chain connects TRBV6-1 to TRBJ2-7; a weak D match, TRBD1 (6 bases). The CDR3 sequence is 14 residues long. Trimming cost V 4 bases and J 1 base, with 11 bases left between them. CDR1 is MNHNS, CDR2 SASEGT, per germline. CDR3 sequence: CASSVQDRSYEQYF. The CDR3 coding sequence is TGTGCCAGCAGTGTACAGGACAGATCCTACGAGCAGTACTTC.

Points on this clone: The sample carries other DNA sequences with the same CDR3. The rearrangement uses TRBV15 and TRBJ2-1, with 9 bases that match TRBD2. The V gene's germline CDR1 is LNHNV and CDR2 YYDKDF (reference sequence). With V trimmed by 1 base and J by 4 bases, 14 bases remained unmatched. This CDR3 contains 19 residues. CDR3 in DNA: TGTGCCACCAGCAGAGGGACAGGCGGGGGGGCCGCTAGGTACAATGAGCAGTTCTTC. Its protein product is CATSRGTGGGAARYNEQFF.

This clone was seen once. This sample includes further DNA sequences coding for the same CDR3. Written as DNA, the CDR3 is TGCGCCAGCAGCCTAAGGACTAGCGGGGGGAATGAGCAGTTCTTC. Protein product: CASSLRTSGGNEQFF. The V call is TRBV5-1, the J call TRBJ2-1, with 14 bases fitting TRBD2. The CDR3 consists of 15 residues. Per the germline V gene, CDR1 is SGHRS and CDR2 is YFSETQ. V lost 4 bases to trimming and J lost 7 bases; unmatched junction nucleotides: 4.

The chain recombines TRBV6-1 with TRBJ1-5, with 7 nucleotides matching TRBD1. Germline-derived CDR1 and CDR2 are MNHNS and SASEGT. This CDR3 region has 15 residues. The J segment lost 7 bases and the V segment lost 6 bases, leaving 12 bases of the junction unmatched. The CDR3 DNA reads as TGTGCCAGCAGGGGAGAACCATCAGGGGGACAGCCCCAGCATTTT. It specifies CASRGEPSGGQPQHF.

V is TRBV7-3 and J is TRBJ2-7; the D is unclear. V dropped 3 bases and J dropped 0 bases, with 12 bases sitting between them. The CDR3 loop spans 15 amino acids. Per the germline V gene, CDR1 is SGHTA and CDR2 is FQGTGA. CDR3 in DNA: TGTGCCAGCAGCTTTTACCCCAGAAACTCCTACGAGCAGTACTTC. As protein: CASSFYPRNSYEQYF.

This clone was found once. This specimen includes other DNA sequences encoding the same CDR3. The genes are TRBV29-1 and TRBJ2-5, with D maybe TRBD1 (5 bases). The CDR3 has 13 amino acids. Trimming removed 5 bases at V and 5 bases at J, with 15 bases between. CDR1 SQVTM and CDR2 ANQGSEA come from the germline V gene. The CDR3 DNA follows: TGCAGCGTTTTAAGACCGAAGGGGGAGACCCAGTACTTC. Its translation: CSVLRPKGETQYF. Full variable domain (remainder filled in from reference TRBV29-1 and TRBJ2-5): SAVISQKPSRDICQRGTSLTIQCQVDSQVTMMFWYRQQPGQSLTLIATANQGSEATYESGFVIDKFPISRPNLTFSTLTVSNMSPEDSSIYLCSVLRPKGETQYFGPGTRLLVL.

Comment on this clone: No DNA is shown, since the ends of the CDR3 on it are uncertain; the CDR3 is the one TCRdb lists. The chain employs TRBV5-4 and TRBJ2-6; the DNA was not compared with TRBD2, the D call given in the table. Germline values: CDR1 SGHNT, CDR2 YYREEE (reference sequence). The CDR3 has 15 amino acids, counting both end residues. The CDR3 region is CASSIGTFGANVLTF.

This sequence joins TRBV6-5 and TRBJ1-1; the match to TRBD1 covers 7 bases. CDR3 length: 14 residues. Germline assignment: CDR1 MNHEY and CDR2 SVGAGI. J was trimmed by 3 bases and V by 4 bases; bases with no gene match: 5. CDR3 coding DNA: TGTGCCAGCAGTTTAAACAGGGGATACACTGAAGCTTTCTTT. This encodes CASSLNRGYTEAFF.

This rearrangement joins TRBV5-1 to TRBJ2-2; 7 nucleotides match TRBD1. V trimming: 4 bases; J trimming: 5 bases; junction bases outside the gene matches: 5. The CDR3 spans 14 residues. CDR1 is SGHRS and CDR2 is YFSETQ in the germline V gene. The CDR3 sequence is CASSGTELTGELFF. The CDR3 nucleotides are TGCGCCAGCAGCGGGACAGAGCTTACCGGGGAGCTGTTTTTT.

J is TRBJ2-3 and V is TRBV6-1; D might be TRBD2 (6 bases). CDR3 length equals 14 residues. V lost 11 bases, J lost 6 bases, and 21 bases lay in between. Germline-derived CDR1 and CDR2 are MNHNS and SASEGT. The CDR3 here is CAHSRDGGKDTQYF. The CDR3 region has the DNA TGTGCCCACAGTCGGGACGGGGGTAAGGATACGCAGTATTTT.

The V and J genes are TRBV6-5 and TRBJ1-2; perhaps TRBD1 as D (5 bases). Germline loops: CDR1 MNHEY, CDR2 SVGAGI. This CDR3 is built from 14 residues. The V end lost 2 bases, the J end lost 2 bases, and 9 bases lay between the germline ends. For the CDR3, the DNA is TGTGCCAGCAGTTACGACAGCCTAAACTATGGCTACACCTTC. This translates into CASSYDSLNYGYTF.

The rearrangement joins TRBV28 to TRBJ1-6; D gene uncertain. Germline lookup yields CDR1 MDHEN and CDR2 SYDVKM. Trimming removed 8 bases from V and 7 bases from J, with 18 bases in between. The CDR3 covers 15 residues. DNA of the CDR3: TGTGCCAGCCTCAACGACGGGTCTGGAAATTCACCCCTCCACTTT. This gives the protein CASLNDGSGNSPLHF.

V gene TRBV27 combines with J gene TRBJ2-2, with D possibly TRBD2 on 6 matching bases. Trimming cost V 2 bases and J 8 bases, with 21 bases left between them. Germline CDR1 reads MNHEY; CDR2 reads SMNVEV (reference sequence). The CDR3 consists of 17 residues. The CDR3 DNA reads TGTGCCAGCAGTTTACGGTCCGGGGGTCTCGTAGGGGGGGAGCTGTTTTTT. It codes for CASSLRSGGLVGGELFF.